The 19 T cell receptor beta chains below all came from one sample that was sequenced in a study of T cell responses to AZD1222 COVID-19 vaccine. TCRdb's copy holds only in-frame clones and misses some; the assay was immunoSEQ multiplex PCR. The repertoire holds 90,000 to 130,000 clones, with approximately 89% as singletons. The starting material was peripheral blood, obtained on day 0 of MenACWY control vaccination. Every receptor here comes from an adult in good health.

The chain recombines TRBV28 with TRBJ1-2; the match to TRBD1 covers 7 bases. CDR3 length equals 13 residues. In germline, CDR1 is MDHEN, CDR2 SYDVKM. The junction had 7 bases not matched to a gene; V was cut back by 5 bases and J by 7 bases. The CDR3 bases are TGTGCCAGCAGTCGGGACAGAGCAGGTGGCTACACCTTC. Its protein product is CASSRDRAGGYTF.

The genes are TRBV5-1 and TRBJ2-1, with 11 nucleotides matching TRBD2. The trim removed 0 bases at V and 5 bases at J, leaving 7 bases unmatched. Per the germline V gene, CDR1 is SGHRS and CDR2 is YFSETQ. The length of the CDR3 is 17 residues. Written as DNA, the CDR3 is TGCGCCAGCAGCTTGGCTCCCCTAGCGGGGGGTCACAATGAGCAGTTCTTC. Translation: CASSLAPLAGGHNEQFF.

This clone was seen more than once but under ten times. This CDR3 is CASSIGGQGSEAFF. The CDR3 nucleotides are TGTGCCAGTAGCATCGGGGGGCAGGGGAGTGAAGCTTTCTTT. The V gene is TRBV19, the J gene TRBJ1-1, with TRBD1 as a possible D gene (6 bases). The CDR3 contains 14 residues. Trimming stripped 6 bases from V and 7 bases from J, with 18 bases between. The germline V gene encodes CDR1 LNHDA and CDR2 SQIVND (reference sequence). The variable domain in full, completed from reference TRBV19 and TRBJ1-1, reads DGGITQSPKYLFRKEGQNVTLSCEQNLNHDAMYWYRQDPGQGLRLIYYSQIVNDFQKGDIAEGYSVSREKKESFPLTVTSAQKNPTAFYLCASSIGGQGSEAFFGQGTRLTVV.

The genes are TRBV6-5 and TRBJ2-2; D might be TRBD1 or TRBD2, each matching 5 bases. The CDR3 totals 16 residues. The ends were cut back, 2 bases at V and 7 bases at J, with 17 bases in the middle. Germline loops: CDR1 MNHEY, CDR2 SVGAGI. CDR3 loop: CASSYKQGTFIGELFF. In DNA form, the CDR3 reads TGTGCCAGCAGTTACAAACAAGGGACGTTTATCGGGGAGCTGTTTTTT.

The CDR3 spells CASSSRGLDQPQHF. The CDR3 DNA sequence: TGTGCCAGCAGCTCCCGGGGGCTCGATCAGCCCCAGCATTTT. The rearrangement joins TRBV13 to TRBJ1-5, with TRBD1 as a possible D gene (6 bases). V was shortened by 4 bases and J by 5 bases, with 12 bases between the two germline ends. CDR3 length: 14 amino acids. CDR1 PRHDT and CDR2 FYEKMQ come from the germline V gene (reference sequence).

The chain joins TRBV9 to TRBJ1-1; 8 bases are shared with TRBD1. The CDR3 length is 17 residues. J lost 4 bases, V lost 4 bases, and 15 bases had no gene match. Germline V gene lookup returns CDR1 SGDLS and CDR2 YYNGEE. The CDR3 region is CASSIGLRGREGTEAFF. The CDR3 DNA follows: TGTGCCAGCAGCATAGGTCTCAGGGGGCGTGAAGGCACTGAAGCTTTCTTT.

This chain uses TRBV28 with TRBJ1-4; the D gene is possibly TRBD1 (6 bases). The germline gives CDR1 MDHEN, CDR2 SYDVKM. Trimming took off 7 bases at V and 7 bases at J, with 19 bases between the two ends. The CDR3 totals 15 residues. CDR3 sequence reads: CASTPPGTSGEKLFF. The CDR3 region has the DNA TGTGCCAGCACTCCCCCAGGGACATCGGGTGAAAAACTGTTTTTT.

The chain is built from TRBV19 and TRBJ1-1; D is ambiguous. Germline CDR1 is LNHDA and CDR2 is SQIVND (reference sequence). The CDR3 extends over 13 amino acids. With 5 bases removed from V and 3 bases from J, the gap between germline ends came to 10 bases. The CDR3: CASSGTMDTEAFF. DNA for the CDR3: TGTGCCAGTAGTGGAACGATGGACACTGAAGCTTTCTTT.

The chain is built from TRBV12-2 and TRBJ1-4; TRBD1 is the table's D call and was not checked against the DNA. TRBV12-2 constitutes a pseudogene. The CDR3 loop spans 16 amino acids. This CDR3 is CASRPGGRTGNEKLFF. CDR3 nucleotide sequence: TGTGCAAGTCGCCCAGGGGGTCGGACAGGGAATGAAAAACTGTTTTTT.

V is TRBV13 and J is TRBJ1-2; no clear D gene. The CDR3 is 11 residues long. V was trimmed by 4 bases and J by 10 bases, leaving 10 bases between them. Germline CDR1 reads PRHDT; CDR2 reads FYEKMQ (reference sequence). Here the CDR3 DNA reads TGTGCCAGCAGCTCTAATCACGACTACACCTTC. Amino acids: CASSSNHDYTF. The complete variable domain, with remaining parts taken from reference TRBV13 and TRBJ1-2, reads AAGVIQSPRHLIKEKRETATLKCYPIPRHDTVYWYQQGPGQDPQFLISFYEKMQSDKGSIPDRFSAQQFSDYHSELNMSSLELGDSALYFCASSSNHDYTFGSGTRLTVV.

This rearrangement joins TRBV2 to TRBJ1-2; tentative D call: TRBD1 (6 bases). Germline V gene lookup returns CDR1 SNHLY and CDR2 FYNNEI. V was pared by 7 bases and J by 7 bases, with 16 bases between. The CDR3 totals 13 residues. The CDR3 reads CASKIQGTRGYTF. The DNA for the CDR3 is TGTGCCAGCAAAATACAGGGAACGCGTGGCTACACCTTC.

The chain uses TRBV9 and TRBJ2-1; 10 nucleotides line up with TRBD1. CDR1 is SGDLS and CDR2 is YYNGEE in the germline V gene. The CDR3 loop spans 15 amino acids. The V segment lost 2 bases and the J segment 4 bases; nucleotides outside the gene matches: 3. CDR3 region: CASSVRGQGYNEQFF. The CDR3 DNA sequence: TGTGCCAGCAGCGTCCGGGGACAGGGGTACAATGAGCAGTTCTTC.

The V call is TRBV5-6, the J call TRBJ1-5, with D tentatively TRBD1 (6 bases). The CDR3 is 13 amino acids. Per the germline V gene, CDR1 is SGHDT and CDR2 is YYEEEE. Between the trimmed V and J ends, which lost 4 bases and 6 bases, there was a span of 11 bases. The CDR3 here is CASSLTGTQPQHF. The CDR3 DNA reads as TGTGCCAGCAGCCTTACAGGGACTCAGCCCCAGCATTTT.

The genes are TRBV4-1 and TRBJ2-7; TRBD2 matches 11 bases. V trimming: 0 bases; J trimming: 0 bases; junction bases outside the gene matches: 7. The CDR3 length is 18 residues. Germline CDR1 MGHRA, CDR2 YSYEKL. The CDR3 region is CASSQDRLAGGLSYEQYF. CDR3 in DNA: TGCGCCAGCAGCCAAGATAGGCTAGCGGGGGGCCTCTCCTACGAGCAGTACTTC.

The chain links TRBV10-2 to TRBJ2-7; D might be TRBD1 (6 bases). Germline lookup yields CDR1 WSHSY and CDR2 SAAADI. V was cut by 3 bases and J by 1 base, with 10 bases left in between. The CDR3 has 14 residues. The DNA of the CDR3 is TGCGCCAGCAGTGACCCAGACAGGTCCTACGAGCAGTACTTC. Protein product: CASSDPDRSYEQYF.

This clone was detected only once. This chain links TRBV20-1 with TRBJ1-1; no definite D call. V was pared by 3 bases and J by 0 bases, with 8 bases between. The CDR3 runs 13 residues. CDR1 and CDR2 (germline): DFQATT, SNEGSKA (reference sequence). The CDR3 DNA is TGCAGTGCTAGTGCAGCCATGAACACTGAAGCTTTCTTT. Translating gives CSASAAMNTEAFF.

The V gene is TRBV28, the J gene TRBJ1-4; unclear D gene. Trimming removed 3 bases at V and 4 bases at J, with 12 bases between. Germline V gives CDR1 MDHEN, CDR2 SYDVKM. This CDR3 contains 15 residues. The CDR3 DNA follows: TGTGCCAGCAGTTTCGGCAGGCAAATTAATGAAAAACTGTTTTTT. Protein sequence: CASSFGRQINEKLFF.

This clone appeared a single time. The V gene is TRBV6-2 or TRBV6-3, the J gene TRBJ1-5; the D gene is possibly TRBD1 (5 bases). The germline V and J ends were trimmed by 5 bases and 0 bases, with 14 bases remaining between them. This CDR3 spans 16 amino acids. CDR1 and CDR2 (germline): MNHEY, SVGEGT. The CDR3 DNA sequence: TGTGCCAGCAGTGGAGACAGAACATATAGCAATCAGCCCCAGCATTTT. This translates into CASSGDRTYSNQPQHF.

The rearrangement links TRBV3-1 (or the pseudogene TRBV3-2) to TRBJ2-3, with D perhaps TRBD2 (5 bases). The V end lost 2 bases, the J end lost 0 bases, and 9 bases lay between the germline ends. The CDR3 totals 15 residues. In germline, CDR1 is LGHDT, CDR2 YNNKEL (reference sequence). This chain's CDR3 is CASSQRGQSTDTQYF. The CDR3 DNA is TGTGCCAGCAGCCAAAGAGGGCAAAGCACAGATACGCAGTATTTT.